The sequence of this TCR beta chain was determined in a study of blood T cell repertoires in COVID-19. Study at large: PBMCs, B-cell-depleted T cells, or T cells provided the cDNA or gDNA that made up the material.

Clones were read by immunoSEQ multiplex PCR, and TCRdb kept only the in-frame ones, dropping some. The data contain 45,000 to 60,000 clones, 82% of them seen just once; the ten biggest clones take up 13% to 15%. Regarding this clone: The sample carries other DNA sequences with the same CDR3.

The clonotype comes from a human donor with acute or convalescent COVID-19. The donor label of this sample is uncertain. What was sequenced was peripheral blood.

The CDR3 coding sequence is TGTGCCAGCAGCCGCACAGGGGGACAAGAGACCCAGTACTTC. Translating gives CASSRTGGQETQYF. The rearrangement links TRBV7-9 to TRBJ2-5; 8 nucleotides line up with TRBD1. In germline, CDR1 is SEHNR, CDR2 FQNEAQ (reference sequence). J was trimmed by 2 bases and V by 5 bases; bases with no gene match: 4. The CDR3 runs 14 residues.